These 9 T cell receptor beta chains were all obtained from the same sample, sequenced in a study of a mutant IDH1 vaccine in newly diagnosed glioma. Time point denoted: baseline, week 1 (first vaccination visit). Treatment in this sample: pre-vaccination baseline after standard-of-care therapy. Some clones are missing from TCRdb's copy, which holds only in-frame ones; the method was immunoSEQ multiplex PCR. The sample gives around 30,000 clones, around 83% of which show up once; roughly 9% is in the top ten. This specimen consisted of peripheral blood mononuclear cells (PBMCs), obtained from a glioma patient treated with radiotherapy, temozolomide or both. The receptors shown here come from a man aged 50 to 60 with glioma. Some clones in this sample may be carry-over from other donors' samples.

This rearrangement joins TRBV11-2 to TRBJ1-5, with no clear D. V lost 4 bases and J lost 0, with 13 bases in between. Per the germline V gene, CDR1 is SGHAT and CDR2 is FQNNGV. The CDR3 runs to 16 residues. The CDR3 loop reads CASSWGWGNSNQPQHF. The CDR3 region has the DNA TGTGCCAGCAGCTGGGGTTGGGGTAATAGCAATCAGCCCCAGCATTTT. The variable domain in full, with the rest retrieved from reference TRBV11-2 and TRBJ1-5, is EAGVAQSPRYKIIEKRQSVAFWCNPISGHATLYWYQQILGQGPKLLIQFQNNGVVDDSQLPKDRFSAERLKGVDSTLKIQPAKLEDSAVYLCASSWGWGNSNQPQHFGDGTRLSIL.

The chain uses TRBV30 and TRBJ1-2; the match to TRBD1 covers 7 bases. The CDR3 covers 13 residues. With 0 bases clipped from V and 8 bases from J, the junction kept 6 bases outside the gene matches. In germline, CDR1 is GTSNPN, CDR2 SVGIG (reference sequence). The CDR3 region is CAWSVAGGGGYTF. CDR3 nucleotide sequence: TGTGCCTGGAGTGTAGCAGGGGGAGGCGGCTACACCTTC.

The chain has TRBV6-5 and TRBJ1-1; a weak D match, TRBD1 (5 bases). The germline V gene has CDR1 MNHEY and CDR2 SVGAGI. Trimming left V 3 bases short and J 4 bases short, with 9 bases between. The CDR3 spans 13 residues. Written as DNA, the CDR3 is TGTGCCAGCAGTTATAAGGGGACCACTGAAGCTTTCTTT. Amino acid sequence: CASSYKGTTEAFF.

This chain connects TRBV4-3 to TRBJ2-3; TRBD2 matches at 14 bases. CDR1 LGHNA and CDR2 YSLEER come from the germline V gene. J was trimmed by 7 bases and V by 4 bases; bases with no gene match: 19. The CDR3 sequence is 20 residues long. The CDR3 sequence: CASSPTTGTSGGNWDHTQYF. CDR3 bases: TGCGCCAGCAGCCCCACTACCGGGACTAGCGGGGGAAACTGGGATCATACGCAGTATTTT.

The rearrangement joins TRBV5-1 to TRBJ2-2; either TRBD1 or TRBD2 may supply D (5 bases each). CDR1 is SGHRS, CDR2 YFSETQ, per germline. Between the trimmed V and J ends, which lost 4 bases and 6 bases, there was a span of 13 bases. The CDR3 extends over 14 amino acids. The CDR3 is CASSPRGVPGELFF. The CDR3 nucleotides are TGCGCCAGCAGCCCGAGGGGTGTCCCCGGGGAGCTGTTTTTT.

This clone was counted a few times. The chain carries TRBV19 and TRBJ1-1; a possible D gene is TRBD1 (5 bases). This CDR3 is built from 14 residues. Trimming cost V 5 bases and J 7 bases, with 17 bases left between them. CDR1 and CDR2 (germline): LNHDA, SQIVND (reference sequence). The CDR3 DNA sequence: TGTGCCAGTAGTTCCGGGGCCTACTCGAATGAAGCTTTCTTT. Residues: CASSSGAYSNEAFF.

The sample holds one count of this clone. The chain recombines TRBV25-1 with TRBJ1-3; D gene unclear. V lost 7 bases, J lost 2 bases, and 6 bases lay in between. CDR1 and CDR2 from the germline V gene are MGHDK and SYGVNS. The CDR3 has 12 residues. The CDR3 region is CASTGAGNTIYF. In nucleotides, the CDR3 is TGTGCCAGCACCGGGGCTGGAAACACCATATATTTT.

The chain uses TRBV7-3 and TRBJ1-5, with D possibly TRBD1 on 5 matching bases. The CDR3 covers 14 residues. V was cut by 5 bases and J by 5 bases, with 13 bases left in between. The germline V gene encodes CDR1 SGHTA and CDR2 FQGTGA. DNA of the CDR3: TGTGCCAGCAGCCCTCAGGGAGGGGATCAGCCCCAGCATTTT. It specifies CASSPQGGDQPQHF.

This rearrangement joins TRBV6-6 to TRBJ2-2, with TRBD2 as a possible D gene (6 bases). The germline V gene encodes CDR1 MNHNY and CDR2 SVGAGI (reference sequence). V gave up 7 bases and J gave up 5 bases, with 11 bases separating them. The CDR3 runs 13 residues. The DNA of the CDR3 is TGTGCCAGCATGCGGGGAGCGACCGGGGAGCTGTTTTTT. It yields the protein CASMRGATGELFF.